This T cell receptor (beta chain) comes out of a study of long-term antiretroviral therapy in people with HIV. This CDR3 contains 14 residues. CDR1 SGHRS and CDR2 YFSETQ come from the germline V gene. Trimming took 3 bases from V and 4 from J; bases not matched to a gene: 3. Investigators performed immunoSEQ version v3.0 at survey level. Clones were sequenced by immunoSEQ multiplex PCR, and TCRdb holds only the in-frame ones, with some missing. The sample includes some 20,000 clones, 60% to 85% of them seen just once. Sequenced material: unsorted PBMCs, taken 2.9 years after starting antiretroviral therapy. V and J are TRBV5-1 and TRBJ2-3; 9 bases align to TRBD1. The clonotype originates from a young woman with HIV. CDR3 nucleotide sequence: TGCGCCAGCAGCTCGGGACAGGGAGCAGATACGCAGTATTTT. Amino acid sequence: CASSSGQGADTQYF.